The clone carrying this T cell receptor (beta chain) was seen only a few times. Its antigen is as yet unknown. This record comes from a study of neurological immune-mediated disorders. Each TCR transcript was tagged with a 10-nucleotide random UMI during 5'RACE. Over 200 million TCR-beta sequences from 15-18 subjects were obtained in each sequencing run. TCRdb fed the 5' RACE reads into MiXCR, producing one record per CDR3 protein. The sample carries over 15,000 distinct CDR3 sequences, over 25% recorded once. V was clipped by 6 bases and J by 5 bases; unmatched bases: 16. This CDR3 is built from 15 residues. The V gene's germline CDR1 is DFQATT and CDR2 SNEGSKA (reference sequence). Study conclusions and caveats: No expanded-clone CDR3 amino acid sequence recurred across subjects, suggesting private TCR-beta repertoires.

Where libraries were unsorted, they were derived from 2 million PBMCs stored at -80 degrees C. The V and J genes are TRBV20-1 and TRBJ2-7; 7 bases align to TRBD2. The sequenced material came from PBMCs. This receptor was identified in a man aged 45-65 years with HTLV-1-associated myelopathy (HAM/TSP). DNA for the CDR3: TGCAGTGCGAGATGGGTAAGGGGAGGGGAGGACGAGCAGTACTTC. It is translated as CSARWVRGGEDEQYF.